This entry concerns a single T cell receptor beta chain. The source of the sample is a study of T cell responses to AZD1222 COVID-19 vaccine. V was shortened by 5 bases and J by 0 bases, with 13 bases between the two germline ends. Germline-derived CDR1 and CDR2 are SGHAT and FQNNGV. The CDR3 extends over 15 amino acids. The repertoire was sequenced with immunoSEQ multiplex PCR; TCRdb's copy has only in-frame clones and lacks some. The sample has about 140,000 clones; about 90% are singletons. This TCR was sampled from an adult who received the AZD1222 COVID-19 vaccine. The sample here was peripheral blood, taken 28 days after the second AZD1222 dose. The chain couples TRBV11-2 to TRBJ1-1; no clear D. The CDR3 here is CASSPRTGMNTEAFF. The CDR3 DNA is TGTGCCAGCAGCCCGAGGACGGGGATGAACACTGAAGCTTTCTTT.